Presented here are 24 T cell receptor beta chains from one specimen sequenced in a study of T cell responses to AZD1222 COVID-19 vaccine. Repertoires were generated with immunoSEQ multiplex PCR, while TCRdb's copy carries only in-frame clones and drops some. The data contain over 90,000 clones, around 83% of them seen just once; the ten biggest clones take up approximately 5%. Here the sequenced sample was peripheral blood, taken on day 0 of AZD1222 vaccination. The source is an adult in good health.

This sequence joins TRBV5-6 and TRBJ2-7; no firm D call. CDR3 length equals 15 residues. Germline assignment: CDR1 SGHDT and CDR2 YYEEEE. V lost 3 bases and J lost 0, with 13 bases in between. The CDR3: CASSSRVYGSYEQYF. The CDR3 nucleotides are TGTGCCAGCAGCTCCCGCGTATATGGCTCCTACGAGCAGTACTTC.

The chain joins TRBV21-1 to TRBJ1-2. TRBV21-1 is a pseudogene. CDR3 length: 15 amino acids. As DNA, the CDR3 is TGTGCCAGCAGCAAAGGGACCGGATGTCTCTATGGCTACACCTTC. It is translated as CASSKGTGCLYGYTF.

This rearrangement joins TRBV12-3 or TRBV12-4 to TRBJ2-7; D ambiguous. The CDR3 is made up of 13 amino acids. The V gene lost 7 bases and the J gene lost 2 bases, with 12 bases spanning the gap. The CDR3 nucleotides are TGTGCCAGCACTCGGGTGGGGACCTACGAGCAGTACTTC. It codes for CASTRVGTYEQYF.

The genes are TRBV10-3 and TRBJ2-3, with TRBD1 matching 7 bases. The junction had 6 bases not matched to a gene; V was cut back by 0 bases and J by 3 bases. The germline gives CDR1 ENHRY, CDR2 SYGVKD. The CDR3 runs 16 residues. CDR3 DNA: TGTGCCATCAGTGAGTCCGGAAAACAGGGGACAGATACGCAGTATTTT. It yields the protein CAISESGKQGTDTQYF.

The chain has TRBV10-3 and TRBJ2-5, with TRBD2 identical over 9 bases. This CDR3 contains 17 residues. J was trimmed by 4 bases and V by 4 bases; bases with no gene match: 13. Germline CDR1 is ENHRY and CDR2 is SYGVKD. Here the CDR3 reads CAISGPLAGGPSETQYF. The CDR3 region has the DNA TGTGCCATCAGTGGCCCCCTTGCGGGGGGGCCTTCAGAGACCCAGTACTTC.

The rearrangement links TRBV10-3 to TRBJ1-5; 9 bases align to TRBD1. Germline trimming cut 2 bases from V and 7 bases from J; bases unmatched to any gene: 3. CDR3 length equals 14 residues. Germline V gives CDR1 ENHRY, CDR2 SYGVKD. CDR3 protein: CAISEGTGIQPQHF. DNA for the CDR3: TGTGCCATCAGTGAGGGGACAGGGATCCAGCCCCAGCATTTT.

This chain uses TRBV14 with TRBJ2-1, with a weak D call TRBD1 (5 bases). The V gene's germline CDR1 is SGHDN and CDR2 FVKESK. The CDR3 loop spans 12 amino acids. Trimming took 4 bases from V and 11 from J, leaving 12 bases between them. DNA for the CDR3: TGTGCCAGCAGCCCTAAGGGGATTAAGCAGTTCTTC. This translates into CASSPKGIKQFF.

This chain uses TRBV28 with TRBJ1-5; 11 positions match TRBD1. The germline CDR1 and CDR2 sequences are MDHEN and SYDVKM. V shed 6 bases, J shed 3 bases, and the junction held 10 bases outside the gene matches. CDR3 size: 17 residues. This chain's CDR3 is CASRVLDRGLNNQPQHF. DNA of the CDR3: TGTGCCAGCAGGGTATTGGACAGGGGGCTAAACAATCAGCCCCAGCATTTT.

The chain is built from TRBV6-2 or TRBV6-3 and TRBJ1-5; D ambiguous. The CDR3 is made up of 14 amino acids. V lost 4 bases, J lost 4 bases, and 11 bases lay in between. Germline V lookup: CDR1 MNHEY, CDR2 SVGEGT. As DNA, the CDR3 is TGTGCCAGCAGTTGGACCGGTGGTAATCAGCCCCAGCATTTT. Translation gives CASSWTGGNQPQHF.

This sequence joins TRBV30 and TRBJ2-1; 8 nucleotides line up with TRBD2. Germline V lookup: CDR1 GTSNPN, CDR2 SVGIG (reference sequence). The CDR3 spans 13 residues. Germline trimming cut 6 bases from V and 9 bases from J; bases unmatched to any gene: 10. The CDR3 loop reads CACSTGRVGEQFF. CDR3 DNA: TGTGCCTGCTCTACCGGGAGGGTAGGTGAGCAGTTCTTC.

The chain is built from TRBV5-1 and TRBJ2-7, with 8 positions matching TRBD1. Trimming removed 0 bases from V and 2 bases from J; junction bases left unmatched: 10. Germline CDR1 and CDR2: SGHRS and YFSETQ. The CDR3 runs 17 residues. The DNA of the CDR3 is TGCGCCAGCAGCTTGGGTAGGCTGGACAGGGATGCCTACGAGCAGTACTTC. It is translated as CASSLGRLDRDAYEQYF.

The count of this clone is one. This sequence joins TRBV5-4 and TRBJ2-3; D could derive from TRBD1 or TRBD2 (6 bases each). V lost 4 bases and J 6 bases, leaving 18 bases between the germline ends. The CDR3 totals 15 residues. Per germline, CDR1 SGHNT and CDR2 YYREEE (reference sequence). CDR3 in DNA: TGTGCCAGCAGCACGGGGGCCAGTCATGCGGATACGCAGTATTTT. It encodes CASSTGASHADTQYF.

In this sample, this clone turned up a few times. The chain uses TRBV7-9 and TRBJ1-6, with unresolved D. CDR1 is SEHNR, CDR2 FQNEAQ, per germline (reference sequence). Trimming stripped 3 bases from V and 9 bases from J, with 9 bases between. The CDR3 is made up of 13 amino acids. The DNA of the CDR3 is TGTGCCAGCAGCTTGGCGAGCCGTTCACCCCTCCACTTT. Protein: CASSLASRSPLHF.

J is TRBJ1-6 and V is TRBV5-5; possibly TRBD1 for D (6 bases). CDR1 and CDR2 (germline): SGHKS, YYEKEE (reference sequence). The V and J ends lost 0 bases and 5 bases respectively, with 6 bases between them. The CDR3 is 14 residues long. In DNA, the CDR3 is TGTGCCAGCAGCTTGGAGGGGGATAATTCACCCCTCCACTTT. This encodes CASSLEGDNSPLHF.

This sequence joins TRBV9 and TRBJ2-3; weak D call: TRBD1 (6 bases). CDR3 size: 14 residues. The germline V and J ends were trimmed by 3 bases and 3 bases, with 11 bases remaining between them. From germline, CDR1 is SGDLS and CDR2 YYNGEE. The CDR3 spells CASSAGQSTDTQYF. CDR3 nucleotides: TGTGCCAGCAGCGCGGGACAATCAACAGATACGCAGTATTTT.

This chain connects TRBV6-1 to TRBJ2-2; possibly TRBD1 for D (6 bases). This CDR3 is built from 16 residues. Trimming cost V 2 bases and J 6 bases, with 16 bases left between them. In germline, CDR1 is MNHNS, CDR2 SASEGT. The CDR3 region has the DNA TGTGCCAGCAGTGAAACCCCGGGACATCTCCCCGGGGAGCTGTTTTTT. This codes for CASSETPGHLPGELFF.

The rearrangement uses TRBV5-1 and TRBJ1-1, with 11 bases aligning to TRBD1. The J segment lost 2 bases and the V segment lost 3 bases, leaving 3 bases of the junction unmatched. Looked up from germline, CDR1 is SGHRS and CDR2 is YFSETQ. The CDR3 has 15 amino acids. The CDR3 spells CASSSWTGGNTEAFF. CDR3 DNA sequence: TGCGCCAGCAGCTCCTGGACAGGGGGCAACACTGAAGCTTTCTTT.

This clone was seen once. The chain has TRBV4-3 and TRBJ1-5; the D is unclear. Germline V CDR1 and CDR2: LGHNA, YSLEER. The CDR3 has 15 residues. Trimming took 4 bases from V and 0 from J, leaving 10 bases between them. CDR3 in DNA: TGCGCCAGCAGCCTCGAATGGGATAGCAATCAGCCCCAGCATTTT. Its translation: CASSLEWDSNQPQHF.

The DNA for the CDR3 is TGTGCCAGCAGCTTCGGAGCTGGAGGGACAGATACGCAGTATTTT. Its protein product is CASSFGAGGTDTQYF. V gene TRBV5-4 combines with J gene TRBJ2-3, with TRBD2 as a possible D gene (6 bases). V dropped 2 bases and J dropped 3 bases, with 13 bases sitting between them. Germline V lookup: CDR1 SGHNT, CDR2 YYREEE (reference sequence). The CDR3 is 15 residues long.

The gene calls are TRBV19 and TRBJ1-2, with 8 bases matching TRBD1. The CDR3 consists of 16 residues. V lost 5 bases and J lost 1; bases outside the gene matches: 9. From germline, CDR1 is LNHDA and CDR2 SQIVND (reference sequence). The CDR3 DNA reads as TGTGCCAGTAGTTTCCCGGGACAGGACCATAACTATGGCTACACCTTC. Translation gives CASSFPGQDHNYGYTF.

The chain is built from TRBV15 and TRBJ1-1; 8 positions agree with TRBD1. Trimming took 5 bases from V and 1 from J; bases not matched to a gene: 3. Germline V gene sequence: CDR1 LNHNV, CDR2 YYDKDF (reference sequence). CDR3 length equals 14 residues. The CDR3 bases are TGTGCCACCAGCTTGGACAGGGCGAACACTGAAGCTTTCTTT. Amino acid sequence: CATSLDRANTEAFF.

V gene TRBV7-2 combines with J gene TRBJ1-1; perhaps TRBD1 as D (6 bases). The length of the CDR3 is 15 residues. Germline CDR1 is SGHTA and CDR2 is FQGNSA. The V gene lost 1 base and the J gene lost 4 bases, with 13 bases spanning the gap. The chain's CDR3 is CASSLVFGGGTEAFF. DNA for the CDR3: TGTGCCAGCAGCTTAGTTTTCGGGGGCGGCACTGAAGCTTTCTTT.

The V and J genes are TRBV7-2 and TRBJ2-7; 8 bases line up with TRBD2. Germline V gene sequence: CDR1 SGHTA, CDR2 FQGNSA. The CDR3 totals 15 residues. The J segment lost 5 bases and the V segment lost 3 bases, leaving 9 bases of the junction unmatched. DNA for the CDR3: TGTGCCAGCAGCTTCGGCGGGGCCGGGGGGGACGAGCAGTACTTC. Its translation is CASSFGGAGGDEQYF.

The CDR3 coding sequence is TGTGCCAGTAGTATCGGCAGAGACTCACCCCTCCACTTT. Translating gives CASSIGRDSPLHF. The chain couples TRBV19 to TRBJ1-6; D is unresolved. This CDR3 comprises 13 residues. Trimming cost V 3 bases and J 10 bases, with 10 bases left between them. Per the germline V gene, CDR1 is LNHDA and CDR2 is SQIVND (reference sequence).